This T cell receptor beta chain originates from a study of radiotherapy plus CTLA-4 blockade in lung cancer. Germline-derived CDR1 and CDR2 are MDHEN and SYDVKM. This CDR3 has 17 amino acids. J gave up 7 bases and V 3 bases, and 15 bases lay outside the gene matches. This table comes from immunoSEQ multiplex PCR, and its TCRdb copy is limited to in-frame clones, with some not included. The data show some 77,000 clones, with 86% seen just once and approximately 1.9% held by the top ten. This TCR was sampled from a human donor with non-small cell lung cancer who had a partial response to radiotherapy plus ipilimumab. This chain uses TRBV28 with TRBJ1-2, with 9 bases aligning to TRBD1. The specimen was peripheral blood, collected from a patient treated with radiotherapy plus ipilimumab. This chain's CDR3 is CASSFSTFRDRAFGYTF. The CDR3 nucleotides read TGTGCCAGCAGTTTCTCGACCTTTCGGGACAGGGCCTTTGGCTACACCTTC.